A selection of T cell receptor delta chains follows, all from one sample in a study of gamma-delta chains in newborns, infants, children. TCRdb reanalyzed the reads using CATT. This table has about 15,000 delta-chain clones, roughly 7.3% appearing once. The material sequenced was blood. The receptors shown here come from a child who was a newborn, infant or young child, either healthy, febrile or measles-vaccinated (not recorded which). The CDR3 runs from the conserved cysteine through the conserved F or W. D genes are given only for firm matches. Some rows have no size entry. The others give once, few or many, or a class for an expanded clone.

CDR3: CACDAAGGHPSWDTRQMFF
DNA: TGTGCCTGTGACGCTGCTGGGGGCCACCCCTCCTGGGACACCCGACAGATGTTTTTC
D: TRDD3
size: few
V: TRDV2
length: 19
J: TRDJ3

CDR3: CAASTGDTRIGVLIF
DNA: TGTGCAGCAAGCACGGGGGATACGCGTATAGGCGTACTCATCTTT
D: TRDD3
size: .
V: TRAV29/DV5
length: 15
J: TRDJ1

CDR3: CALGELNPVWDSWDTRQMFF
DNA: TGTGCTCTTGGGGAACTAAATCCCGTGTGGGACTCCTGGGACACCCGACAGATGTTTTTC
D: .
size: .
V: TRDV1
length: 20
J: TRDJ3

CDR3: CACDTVVTSSWDTRQMFF
DNA: TGTGCCTGTGACACCGTCGTTACAAGCTCCTGGGACACCCGACAGATGTTTTTC
D: .
size: .
V: TRDV2
length: 18
J: TRDJ3

CDR3: CACDTWGIDKLIF
DNA: TGTGCCTGTGACACCTGGGGGATAGATAAACTCATCTTT
D: TRDD3
size: medium-sized
V: TRDV2
length: 13
J: TRDJ1

CDR3: CACDPGIPDWDTRQMFF
DNA: TGTGCCTGTGACCCGGGGATACCTGACTGGGACACCCGACAGATGTTTTTC
D: TRDD3
size: .
V: TRDV2
length: 17
J: TRDJ3

CDR3: CACDLLGDTKSSWDTRQMFF
DNA: TGTGCCTGTGACTTACTGGGGGATACAAAGAGCTCCTGGGACACCCGACAGATGTTTTTC
D: TRDD3
size: .
V: TRDV2
length: 20
J: TRDJ3

CDR3: CACDTVGGSGHPFSSWDARQMFF
DNA: TGTGCCTGTGACACCGTTGGGGGATCCGGACACCCTTTTAGCTCCTGGGACGCCCGACAGATGTTTTTC
D: TRDD3
size: .
V: TRDV2
length: 23
J: TRDJ3

CDR3: CACDTVGDKMTAQLFF
DNA: TGTGCCTGTGACACGGTGGGGGACAAAATGACAGCACAACTCTTCTTT
D: TRDD3
size: few
V: TRDV2
length: 16
J: TRDJ2

CDR3: CACGTWGPMTAQLFF
DNA: TGTGCCTGTGGCACCTGGGGGCCAATGACAGCACAACTCTTCTTT
D: TRDD3
size: .
V: TRDV2
length: 15
J: TRDJ2

CDR3: CACDGYWDTRQMFF
DNA: TGTGCCTGTGACGGATACTGGGACACCCGACAGATGTTTTTC
D: .
size: .
V: TRDV2
length: 14
J: TRDJ3

CDR3: CACDFLLGDSSWDTRQMFF
DNA: TGTGCCTGTGACTTCCTACTGGGGGATAGCTCCTGGGACACCCGACAGATGTTTTTC
D: TRDD3
size: .
V: TRDV2
length: 19
J: TRDJ3

CDR3: CACDTLGARVSWDTRQMFF
DNA: TGTGCCTGTGACACACTGGGGGCTAGAGTCTCCTGGGACACCCGACAGATGTTTTTC
D: TRDD3
size: .
V: TRDV2
length: 19
J: TRDJ3

CDR3: CACDRLGSSWDTRQMFF
DNA: TGTGCCTGTGACAGGCTGGGGAGCTCCTGGGACACCCGACAGATGTTTTTC
D: .
size: .
V: TRDV2
length: 17
J: TRDJ3

CDR3: CACDTVGGYVGSWDTRPMFF
DNA: TGTGCCTGTGACACCGTTGGGGGATACGTAGGCTCCTGGGACACCCGCCCGATGTTTTTC
D: TRDD3
size: .
V: TRDV2
length: 20
J: TRDJ3

CDR3: CACDNVGIQGTAQLFF
DNA: TGTGCCTGTGACAATGTGGGGATACAGGGGACAGCACAACTCTTCTTT
D: TRDD3
size: many
V: TRDV2
length: 16
J: TRDJ2

CDR3: CACDTLIPRYDSETAQLFF
DNA: TGTGCCTGTGACACCCTGATCCCCAGATACGATAGCGAGACAGCACAACTCTTCTTT
D: .
size: .
V: TRDV2
length: 19
J: TRDJ2

CDR3: CACDFMGDTYNDKLIF
DNA: TGTGCCTGTGACTTCATGGGGGATACGTACAACGATAAACTCATCTTT
D: TRDD3
size: few
V: TRDV2
length: 16
J: TRDJ1

CDR3: CACDTAGGTSWDTRQMFF
DNA: TGTGCCTGTGACACAGCGGGGGGGACCTCCTGGGACACCCGACAGATGTTTTTC
D: .
size: .
V: TRDV2
length: 18
J: TRDJ3

CDR3: CACGILGDTAQLFF
DNA: TGTGCCTGTGGCATACTGGGGGATACGGCACAACTCTTCTTT
D: TRDD3
size: .
V: TRDV2
length: 14
J: TRDJ2

CDR3: CACDTMGGISWDTRQMFF
DNA: TGTGCCTGTGACACCATGGGGGGCATCTCCTGGGACACCCGACAGATGTTTTTC
D: .
size: few
V: TRDV2
length: 18
J: TRDJ3

CDR3: CAFLGRDKLIF
DNA: TGTGCCTTTCTCGGGCGCGATAAACTCATCTTT
D: .
size: few
V: TRDV3
length: 11
J: TRDJ1

CDR3: CACGTLTIAAWDTRQMFF
DNA: TGTGCCTGTGGCACCCTCACAATAGCGGCCTGGGACACCCGACAGATGTTTTTC
D: .
size: few
V: TRDV2
length: 18
J: TRDJ3

CDR3: CASCGTDTLIF
DNA: TGTGCCTCCTGCGGGACCGATACACTCATCTTT
D: .
size: once
V: TRDV2
length: 11
J: TRDJ1

CDR3: CACDTGWGIGSWDTRQMFF
DNA: TGTGCCTGTGACACCGGATGGGGGATAGGATCCTGGGACACCCGACAGATGTTTTTC
D: TRDD3
size: many
V: TRDV2
length: 19
J: TRDJ3

CDR3: CACDTWGSDSSWDTRQMFF
DNA: TGTGCCTGTGACACCTGGGGGTCCGATAGCTCCTGGGACACCCGACAGATGTTTTTC
D: .
size: many
V: TRDV2
length: 19
J: TRDJ3

CDR3: CAASGAGGYGQLFF
DNA: TGTGCAGCAAGCGGTGCTGGGGGTTACGGACAACTCTTCTTT
D: TRDD3
size: few
V: TRAV29/DV5
length: 14
J: TRDJ2

CDR3: CACDTAYWGIRPWDTRQMFF
DNA: TGTGCCTGTGACACCGCTTACTGGGGGATACGCCCCTGGGACACCCGCCAGATGTTTTTC
D: TRDD3
size: few
V: TRDV2
length: 20
J: TRDJ3

CDR3: CACDTWEISWDTRQMFF
DNA: TGTGCCTGTGACACCTGGGAGATTTCCTGGGACACCCGACAGATGTTTTTC
D: .
size: few
V: TRDV2
length: 17
J: TRDJ3

CDR3: CACDGRWGIRSSWDTRQMFF
DNA: TGTGCCTGCGACGGCAGATGGGGGATCCGAAGCTCCTGGGACACCCGACAGATGTTTTTC
D: TRDD3
size: few
V: TRDV2
length: 20
J: TRDJ3

CDR3: CACDPAEALSWDTRQMFF
DNA: TGTGCCTGTGACCCGGCGGAGGCCCTCTCCTGGGACACCCGACAGATGTTTTTC
D: .
size: .
V: TRDV2
length: 18
J: TRDJ3

CDR3: CACDILGDTSAQLFF
DNA: TGTGCCTGTGACATACTGGGGGATACCTCGGCACAACTCTTCTTT
D: TRDD3
size: .
V: TRDV2
length: 15
J: TRDJ2

CDR3: CACVPLGDTLSWDTRQMFF
DNA: TGTGCCTGTGTCCCACTGGGGGATACTCTCTCCTGGGACACCCGACAGATGTTTTTC
D: TRDD3
size: few
V: TRDV2
length: 19
J: TRDJ3

CDR3: CACDPVYWGSSWDTRQMFF
DNA: TGCGCCTGTGACCCCGTCTACTGGGGGAGCTCCTGGGACACCCGACAGATGTTTTTC
D: TRDD3
size: few
V: TRDV2
length: 19
J: TRDJ3

CDR3: CACDTVGGSVHPFSSWDARQMFF
DNA: TGTGCCTGTGACACCGTTGGGGGATCCGTACACCCTTTTAGCTCCTGGGACGCCCGACAGATGTTTTTC
D: TRDD3
size: .
V: TRDV2
length: 23
J: TRDJ3

CDR3: CACDNVPGDTSWDTRQMFF
DNA: TGTGCCTGTGACAACGTACCGGGGGATACGTCCTGGGACACCCGACAGATGTTTTTC
D: TRDD3
size: few
V: TRDV2
length: 19
J: TRDJ3

CDR3: CACDTWGSPSSWDTRQMFF
DNA: TGTGCCTGTGACACCTGGGGATCTCCAAGCTCCTGGGACACCCGACAGATGTTTTTC
D: .
size: many
V: TRDV2
length: 19
J: TRDJ3

CDR3: CAARNSGDILKYTDKLIF
DNA: TGTGCAGCAAGGAACTCCGGGGATATCTTAAAGTACACCGATAAACTCATCTTT
D: TRDD3
size: few
V: TRAV29/DV5
length: 18
J: TRDJ1

CDR3: CACDTVRLGDTDSSWDTRQMFF
DNA: TGTGCCTGTGACACCGTGAGACTGGGGGATACGGATAGCTCCTGGGACACCCGACAGATGTTTTTC
D: TRDD3
size: .
V: TRDV2
length: 22
J: TRDJ3

CDR3: CACDKLGETSLTAQLFF
DNA: TGTGCCTGTGACAAACTGGGGGAGACATCTTTGACAGCACAACTCTTCTTT
D: TRDD3
size: few
V: TRDV2
length: 17
J: TRDJ2

CDR3: CACDTGGYIVGQNSWDTRQMFF
DNA: TGTGCCTGTGACACTGGGGGATACATCGTGGGACAAAACTCCTGGGACACCCGACAGATGTTTTTC
D: TRDD3
size: .
V: TRDV2
length: 22
J: TRDJ3

CDR3: CACDTLLGDTSLTAQLFF
DNA: TGTGCCTGTGACACGTTGCTGGGGGATACTTCTTTGACAGCACAACTCTTCTTT
D: TRDD3
size: few
V: TRDV2
length: 18
J: TRDJ2

CDR3: CACDPLYWGIRGSWDTRQMFF
DNA: TGTGCCTGTGATCCGTTGTACTGGGGGATACGGGGCTCCTGGGACACCCGACAGATGTTTTTC
D: TRDD3
size: few
V: TRDV2
length: 21
J: TRDJ3

CDR3: CALGDPSLRGRSSWDTRQMFF
DNA: TGTGCTCTTGGGGATCCTTCCCTACGGGGCCGGAGCTCCTGGGACACCCGACAGATGTTTTTC
D: .
size: .
V: TRDV1
length: 21
J: TRDJ3

CDR3: CACDTGGYASSWDTRQMFF
DNA: TGTGCCTGTGACACCGGGGGATACGCAAGCTCCTGGGACACCCGACAGATGTTTTTC
D: TRDD3
size: .
V: TRDV2
length: 19
J: TRDJ3